A selection of T cell receptor beta chains follows, all from one sample in a study of cytomegalovirus exposure and HLA in healthy donors. Clones were sequenced by immunoSEQ multiplex PCR, and TCRdb holds only the in-frame ones, with some missing. The repertoire holds about 83,000 clones, 60% to 80% seen once, with approximately 9% in the top ten. The source material was PBMCs. The receptor source for this set is a man aged 55 to 69 in good health and CMV-seronegative. Each CDR3 is given with its conserved first and last residue. The D gene is left open where the match is weak. Some rows mark clone size as missing; the rest say once, few, many or name a class of expanded clone.

TRBJ2-7,NA,NA,TRBV27,TGTGCCAGCAGTAGACTAACCCTTACGGAGGAGCAGTACTTC,CASSRLTLTEEQYF
TRBJ2-7,NA,few,TRBV6-5,TGTGCCAGCAGTTACGCAGACAATGTCTACGAGCAGTACTTC,CASSYADNVYEQYF
TRBJ1-4,NA,NA,TRBV19,TGTGCCAGTAGTTTCCAAATAACCGGGACACAGGCAACTAATGAAAAACTGTTTTTT,CASSFQITGTQATNEKLFF
TRBJ2-1,TRBD2,once,TRBV14,TGTGCCAGCACCCCGATCGGACTAGCGGGGAACAATGAGCAGTTCTTC,CASTPIGLAGNNEQFF
TRBJ1-5,TRBD1,NA,TRBV29-1,TGCAGCGTCTCGCCAGGACAGGGGAGGCAGCCCCAGCATTTT,CSVSPGQGRQPQHF
TRBJ2-2,NA,NA,TRBV7-6,TGTGCCAGCAGCCCCGGGGTGCTGTACACCGGGGAGCTGTTTTTT,CASSPGVLYTGELFF
TRBJ1-1,TRBD1,NA,TRBV5-8,TGTGCCAGCAGCTCTATAGGGGGCTTTAACACTGAAGCTTTCTTT,CASSSIGGFNTEAFF
TRBJ2-2,NA,NA,TRBV5-1,TGCGCCAGCAGCTCGGCAGGACAGTCCACCGGGGAGCTGTTTTTT,CASSSAGQSTGELFF
TRBJ2-1,NA,once,TRBV2,TGTGCCAGCAGCCGGGAGTCTCGGAATGAGCAGTTCTTC,CASSRESRNEQFF
TRBJ1-5,NA,NA,TRBV6-5,TGTGCCAGCAGTCCCGACAGAGATCAGCCCCAGCATTTT,CASSPDRDQPQHF
TRBJ1-1,TRBD1,NA,TRBV19,TGTGCCAGTAGCTCTACAGGGGACACTGAAGCTTTCTTT,CASSSTGDTEAFF
TRBJ1-1,NA,NA,TRBV5-1,TGCGCCAGCAGCTTGGGAGGTAATGGTGAAGCTTTCTTT,CASSLGGNGEAFF
TRBJ2-3,NA,few,TRBV29-1,TGCAGCGGCATCCAGGGGAGAACGCAGTATTTT,CSGIQGRTQYF
TRBJ1-5,NA,NA,TRBV2,TGTGCCAGCAGGGAGGGTGGGCCCCAGCATTTT,CASREGGPQHF
TRBJ2-2,TRBD1,NA,TRBV5-1,TGCGCCAGCAGCCCAGGACCCGGGACAGGGGGCACCACCGGGGAGCTGTTTTTT,CASSPGPGTGGTTGELFF
TRBJ2-3,NA,NA,TRBV4-2,TGTGCCAGCAGCCAAGACAACTATAGCACAGATACGCAGTATTTT,CASSQDNYSTDTQYF
TRBJ2-3,TRBD2,NA,TRBV18,TGTGCCAGCTCACCCCTAGCGGGAGGGGCCGATACGCAGTATTTT,CASSPLAGGADTQYF
TRBJ2-2,NA,NA,TRBV9,TGTGCCAGCAGCCCGAGACCCCCCGGGGTAGGGACCGGGGAGCTGTTTTTT,CASSPRPPGVGTGELFF
TRBJ2-3,TRBD1,NA,TRBV11-2,TGTGCCAGCAGCTTAGCGTTGTCAGGGGGCGAGGATACGCAGTATTTT,CASSLALSGGEDTQYF
TRBJ1-1,NA,NA,TRBV6-5,TGTGCCAGCAGTGAGCGGGGTCAGGAAGCTTTCTTT,CASSERGQEAFF
TRBJ2-7,TRBD1,NA,TRBV6-5,TGTGCCAGCAGCACTCGACAGGGCACCTACGAGCAGTACTTC,CASSTRQGTYEQYF
TRBJ2-7,NA,NA,TRBV6-6,TGTGCCAGCAGCGCGACCGGGACTCCCCTCTACGAGCAGTACTTC,CASSATGTPLYEQYF
TRBJ2-4,TRBD2,NA,TRBV2,TGTGCCAGCAGTGAACTAGCGGGGGCCAAAAACATTCAGTACTTC,CASSELAGAKNIQYF
TRBJ2-3,NA,NA,TRBV29-1,TGCAGTCTGACGCGTGGGGCAGTGGATACGCAGTATTTT,CSLTRGAVDTQYF
TRBJ1-4,TRBD1,few,TRBV11-1,TGTGCCAGCAGCCGATACGGGACAGGGAACGAAAAACTGTTTTTT,CASSRYGTGNEKLFF
TRBJ2-1,TRBD2,NA,TRBV4-2,TGTGCCAGCAGCCAAGAGTGGAGCGGGACCCTCCCCTATGAGCAGTTCTTC,CASSQEWSGTLPYEQFF
TRBJ2-7,TRBD1,NA,TRBV27,TGTGCCAGCAGCGGACAGGAGGAGTACGAGCAGTACTTC,CASSGQEEYEQYF
TRBJ2-1,TRBD2,NA,TRBV6-5,TGTGCCAGCAGTTACTTGACTAGCGGGGGGGATGAGCAGTTCTTC,CASSYLTSGGDEQFF
TRBJ2-7,TRBD2,NA,TRBV6-6,TGTGCCAGCAGTTACCGGACTAGCGGGACCTACGAGCAGTACTTC,CASSYRTSGTYEQYF
TRBJ2-7,NA,NA,TRBV2,TGTGCCAGCAGTGAAGAGGCTAGCAGCTACGAGCAGTACTTC,CASSEEASSYEQYF
TRBJ1-2,NA,NA,TRBV4-1,TGCGCCAGCAGCCAACTAACAGGGATCTCTAACTATGGCTACACCTTC,CASSQLTGISNYGYTF
TRBJ2-5,NA,NA,TRBV19,TGTGCCAGTAGTGGCCGGGGCCAAGAGACCCAGTACTTC,CASSGRGQETQYF
TRBJ1-2,TRBD1,NA,TRBV29-1,TGCAGCGTTGACAGGGGGAATGGCTACACCTTC,CSVDRGNGYTF
TRBJ2-5,NA,NA,TRBV5-1,TGCGCCAGCAGCTTGGTTGGCGGCCAAGAGACCCAGTACTTC,CASSLVGGQETQYF
TRBJ1-1,NA,NA,TRBV10-3,TGTGCCATCAGTGGTGGTGGGGCAGGGATGGACACTGAAGCTTTCTTT,CAISGGGAGMDTEAFF
TRBJ2-7,NA,NA,TRBV6-1,TGTGCCAGCAGTGAGCCCAGTGGAAGGAGGCACTTC,CASSEPSGRRHF
TRBJ1-3,NA,few,TRBV19,TGTGCCAGTAGTATAGATTCGCCGTCGGTCTGGACAATAGGAAACACCATATATTTT,CASSIDSPSVWTIGNTIYF
TRBJ1-1,TRBD1,NA,TRBV7-6,TGTGCCAGCAGCTTAGTAGGGGGCAGGGACACTGAAGCTTTCTTT,CASSLVGGRDTEAFF
TRBJ1-1,NA,NA,TRBV20-1,TGCAGTGCCCCATGGGAGGGTGAAGCTTTCTTT,CSAPWEGEAFF
TRBJ2-5,NA,NA,TRBV20-1,TGCAGTGCTAAACTTGCGGAGACCCAGTACTTC,CSAKLAETQYF
TRBJ2-1,TRBD2,NA,TRBV6-5,TGTGCCAGCAGTTACGGGACTAGCGCCGCCTATGAGCAGTTCTTC,CASSYGTSAAYEQFF
TRBJ2-1,TRBD2,NA,TRBV5-6,TGTGCCAGCAGCTTTTATCTCACTAGCGGGAGTACCGGTGAGCAGTTCTTC,CASSFYLTSGSTGEQFF
TRBJ1-2,NA,once,TRBV28,TGTGCCAGCAGTTTAGCAGGTTATGGCTACACCTTC,CASSLAGYGYTF
TRBJ2-7,TRBD1,NA,TRBV6-5,TGTGCCAGCAAATTAGACAGGGGCTACTCCTACGAGCAGTACTTC,CASKLDRGYSYEQYF
TRBJ1-3,TRBD1,NA,TRBV2,TGTGCCAGGGACAGGGTAAAAGGCAACACCATATATTTT,CARDRVKGNTIYF
TRBJ2-7,TRBD2,NA,TRBV5-1,TGCGCCAGCAGCATAACTAGCGGGGGGACCTACGAGCAGTACTTC,CASSITSGGTYEQYF
TRBJ2-2,TRBD1,few,TRBV5-6,TGTGCCAGCAGCTTTGACAGGGTCGACACCGGGGAGCTGTTTTTT,CASSFDRVDTGELFF
TRBJ2-4,TRBD1,NA,TRBV18,TGTGCCAGCTCACCAGGGACAGGGGTTGCCAAAAACATTCAGTACTTC,CASSPGTGVAKNIQYF
TRBJ1-6,NA,NA,TRBV5-1,TGCGCCAGCAGCTTGGGCGCTCCGGGAACTTCACCCCTCCACTTT,CASSLGAPGTSPLHF
TRBJ1-5,NA,NA,TRBV29-1,TGCAGCGTAACCCAGAGGAATCAGCCCCAGCATTTT,CSVTQRNQPQHF
TRBJ2-3,NA,NA,TRBV9,TGTGCCAGCAGCGTAGAAGGGGGAGTCACAGATACGCAGTATTTT,CASSVEGGVTDTQYF
TRBJ1-4,NA,NA,TRBV19,TGTGCCAGTAGTATTCTATCGGCAGGGAGGGGCGAAAAACTGTTTTTT,CASSILSAGRGEKLFF
TRBJ2-1,NA,few,TRBV11-2,TGTGCCAGCACCGATTGGCCCTCCTACAATGAGCAGTTCTTC,CASTDWPSYNEQFF